This is a list of T cell receptor beta chains from one sample in a study of cytomegalovirus exposure and HLA in healthy donors. The data were produced by immunoSEQ multiplex PCR, yet TCRdb's version contains in-frame clones alone and is incomplete. The sample is made up of over 200,000 clones, and the top ten hold over 0.75% of it. Specimen: PBMCs. Receptors were obtained from a woman aged 30 to 39 in good health and CMV-seropositive. The CDR3 runs from the conserved cysteine through the conserved F or W. D genes are given only for firm matches.

V	J	D	length	CDR3	DNA
TRBV6-1	TRBJ2-7	-	13	CASSEGHTYEQYF	TGTGCCAGCAGTGAAGGGCACACCTACGAGCAGTACTTC
TRBV15	TRBJ1-4	-	15	CATSRGSRRGEKLFF	TGTGCCACCAGCAGAGGGTCCCGTCGGGGTGAAAAACTGTTTTTT
TRBV19	TRBJ2-5	TRBD2	15	CASSPPAGAQETQYF	TGTGCCAGTAGTCCTCCAGCGGGGGCCCAAGAGACCCAGTACTTC
TRBV2	TRBJ1-4	-	12	CASSETREKLFF	TGTGCCAGCAGTGAAACGAGAGAAAAACTGTTTTTT
TRBV6-1	TRBJ2-5	-	13	CASSDSGPGSQYF	TGTGCCAGCAGTGATAGCGGTCCCGGGTCCCAGTACTTC
TRBV18	TRBJ2-7	TRBD1	13	CASSGQGFQEQYF	TGTGCCAGCTCAGGACAGGGTTTTCAAGAGCAGTACTTC
TRBV5-1	TRBJ2-1	-	13	CASSFSRWDEQFF	TGCGCCAGCAGCTTCTCTAGATGGGATGAGCAGTTCTTC
TRBV5-4	TRBJ2-7	-	14	CASSGPPSDDEQYF	TGTGCCAGCAGCGGCCCTCCTAGCGATGACGAGCAGTACTTC
TRBV7-9	TRBJ2-2	TRBD2	17	CASSLAGLAAYTGELFF	TGTGCCAGCAGCTTAGCCGGACTAGCGGCCTACACCGGGGAGCTGTTTTTT
TRBV29-1	TRBJ1-4	TRBD1	15	CSAIAATGSNEKLFF	TGCAGCGCCATAGCAGCGACAGGGTCTAATGAAAAACTGTTTTTT
TRBV28	TRBJ1-1	-	14	CASSPVGGSTEAFF	TGTGCCAGCAGTCCCGTTGGGGGGAGCACTGAAGCTTTCTTT
TRBV9	TRBJ2-3	TRBD2	16	CASSVMSGSIADTQYF	TGTGCCAGCAGCGTAATGAGCGGGAGTATCGCAGATACGCAGTATTTT
TRBV7-6	TRBJ2-3	-	17	CASSPRDTGGPPDTQYF	TGTGCCAGCAGCCCACGGGACACCGGGGGGCCGCCCGATACGCAGTATTTT
TRBV25-1	TRBJ1-2	-	11	CASSTGRGYTF	TGTGCCAGCAGCACAGGGAGAGGCTACACCTTC
TRBV6-5	TRBJ1-4	-	16	CASSYYSPGLSEKLFF	TGTGCCAGCAGTTACTACTCTCCGGGACTTTCTGAAAAACTGTTTTTT
TRBV5-1	TRBJ1-3	-	17	CASSSGGTVISGNTIYF	TGCGCCAGCAGCTCGGGGGGTACCGTAATCTCTGGAAACACCATATATTTT
TRBV10-3	TRBJ2-2	TRBD1	17	CAISGGQGALSTGELFF	TGTGCCATCAGTGGTGGACAGGGGGCGCTTAGCACCGGGGAGCTGTTTTTT
TRBV5-1	TRBJ2-5	-	14	CASSFLDYQETQYF	TGCGCCAGCAGCTTTTTGGACTACCAAGAGACCCAGTACTTC
TRBV5-1	TRBJ2-5	-	14	CASSLEALEETQYF	TGCGCCAGCAGTTTAGAGGCTCTCGAAGAGACCCAGTACTTC
TRBV5-8	TRBJ1-4	TRBD1	14	CASSSGGSNEKLFF	TGTGCCAGCAGCTCAGGGGGCTCTAATGAAAAACTGTTTTTT
TRBV6-5	TRBJ1-1	TRBD1	12	CASSLRQGEAFF	TGTGCCAGCAGTCTCCGACAGGGTGAAGCTTTCTTT
TRBV14	TRBJ2-2	TRBD2	17	CASSPPTSGGATGELFF	TGTGCCAGCAGCCCCCCGACTAGCGGGGGGGCCACCGGGGAGCTGTTTTTT
TRBV5-6	TRBJ1-6	-	17	CASSFYGMSSYNSPLHF	TGTGCCAGCAGCTTCTACGGGATGAGCTCCTATAATTCACCCCTCCACTTT
TRBV5-1	TRBJ2-3	TRBD2	15	CASSWTSGGGDTQYF	TGCGCCAGCAGCTGGACTAGCGGGGGCGGGGATACGCAGTATTTT
TRBV7-9	TRBJ2-2	TRBD1	16	CASSGTRQGNTGELFF	TGTGCCAGCAGCGGCACGAGACAGGGGAACACCGGGGAGCTGTTTTTT